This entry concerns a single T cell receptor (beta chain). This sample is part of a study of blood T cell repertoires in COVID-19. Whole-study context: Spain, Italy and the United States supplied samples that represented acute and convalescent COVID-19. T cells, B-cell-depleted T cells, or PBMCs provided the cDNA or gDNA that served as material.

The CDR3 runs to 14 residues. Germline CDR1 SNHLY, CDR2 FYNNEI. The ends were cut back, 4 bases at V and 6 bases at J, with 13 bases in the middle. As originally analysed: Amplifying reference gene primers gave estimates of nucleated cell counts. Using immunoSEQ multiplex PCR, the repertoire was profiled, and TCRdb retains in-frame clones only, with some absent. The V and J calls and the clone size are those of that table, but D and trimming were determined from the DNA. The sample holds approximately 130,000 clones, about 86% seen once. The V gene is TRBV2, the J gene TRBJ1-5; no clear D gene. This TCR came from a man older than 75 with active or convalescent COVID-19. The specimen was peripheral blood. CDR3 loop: CASSVIWEGQPQHF. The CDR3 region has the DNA TGTGCCAGCAGTGTTATTTGGGAGGGTCAGCCCCAGCATTTT. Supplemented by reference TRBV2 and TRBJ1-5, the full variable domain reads EPEVTQTPSHQVTQMGQEVILRCVPISNHLYFYWYRQILGQKVEFLVSFYNNEISEKSEIFDDQFSVERPDGSNFTLKIRSTKLEDSAMYFCASSVIWEGQPQHFGDGTRLSIL.